One and the same sample provided the 27 T cell receptor beta chains below, sequenced in a study of CD8+ T cells in alopecia areata. Investigators isolated RNA and reverse transcribed it into cDNA to act as the sequencing template. Sequencing was performed with immunoSEQ multiplex PCR; in TCRdb, only in-frame clones are kept and a portion is missing. The sample lists approximately 100,000 clones, approximately 52% occurring once. The material sequenced was CD4+ T cells sorted from blood. The receptors here all came from a human donor in good health.

This chain joins TRBV10-3 and TRBJ2-7, with TRBD1 as a possible D gene (6 bases). V was pared by 3 bases and J by 0 bases, with 9 bases between. Germline V gives CDR1 ENHRY, CDR2 SYGVKD. The CDR3 totals 14 residues. CDR3 loop: CAISEVGGSYEQYF. In DNA form, the CDR3 reads TGTGCCATCAGTGAAGTAGGGGGCTCCTACGAGCAGTACTTC.

This clone was counted a few times. The rearrangement links TRBV7-2 to TRBJ2-2; D is tentatively TRBD1 or TRBD2 (5 bases each). This CDR3 has 15 residues. The V gene lost 3 bases and the J gene lost 4 bases, with 12 bases spanning the gap. Germline assignment: CDR1 SGHTA and CDR2 FQGNSA. In DNA form, the CDR3 reads TGTGCCAGCAGCTTCGGCCAGGGACCCACCGGGGAGCTGTTTTTT. Encoded protein: CASSFGQGPTGELFF.

V and J are TRBV7-9 and TRBJ2-3; D unclear. Germline-derived CDR1 and CDR2 are SEHNR and FQNEAQ (reference sequence). The CDR3 totals 15 residues. V lost 1 base, J lost 0 bases, and 8 bases lay in between. DNA of the CDR3: TGTGCCAGCAGCTTAGTTGGTTTCAGCACAGATACGCAGTATTTT. Its protein is CASSLVGFSTDTQYF.

The genes are TRBV27 and TRBJ1-5; TRBD1 matches 12 bases. This CDR3 is 15 amino acids long. The trim removed 5 bases at V and 4 bases at J, leaving 3 bases unmatched. CDR1 is MNHEY and CDR2 is SMNVEV in the germline V gene (reference sequence). The CDR3 region has the DNA TGTGCCAGCAGTGGGGACAGGGGGCGGAATCAGCCCCAGCATTTT. It is translated as CASSGDRGRNQPQHF.

The gene calls are TRBV5-4 and TRBJ2-5; the D gene is possibly TRBD2 (5 bases). CDR1 is SGHNT, CDR2 YYREEE, per germline (reference sequence). V was trimmed by 0 bases and J by 7 bases, leaving 13 bases between them. This CDR3 has 14 amino acids. The CDR3 is CASSLDASRATQYF. The DNA for the CDR3 is TGTGCCAGCAGCTTGGATGCTAGCCGTGCGACCCAGTACTTC.

The table lists this clone with a few counts. The rearrangement uses TRBV4-1 and TRBJ1-2; D perhaps matches TRBD1 (6 bases). Germline assignment: CDR1 MGHRA and CDR2 YSYEKL. The CDR3 is made up of 14 amino acids. V lost 4 bases and J lost 4, with 13 bases in between. CDR3 in amino acids: CASSPGGAGYGYTF. In DNA, the CDR3 is TGCGCCAGCAGCCCCGGGGGCGCGGGCTATGGCTACACCTTC.

This chain links TRBV11-2 with TRBJ2-1; tentative D call: TRBD2 (5 bases). The germline CDR1 and CDR2 sequences are SGHAT and FQNNGV. This CDR3 is built from 15 residues. The V and J ends lost 1 base and 6 bases respectively, with 13 bases between them. The CDR3 sequence: CASSLAPRRGNEQFF. DNA for the CDR3: TGTGCCAGCAGCTTAGCGCCACGCCGGGGCAATGAGCAGTTCTTC.

With regard to this clone: The same CDR3 also results from other DNA sequences found in this sample. The CDR3 here is CSVGQGNQPQHF. The CDR3, as DNA: TGCAGCGTTGGGCAGGGGAATCAGCCCCAGCATTTT. The chain has TRBV29-1 and TRBJ1-5, with D tentatively TRBD1 (6 bases). V was pared by 4 bases and J by 4 bases, with 8 bases between. The germline CDR1 and CDR2 sequences are SQVTM and ANQGSEA. CDR3 size: 12 residues.

The chain combines TRBV30 with TRBJ1-2; no reliable D call. The ends were cut back, 3 bases at V and 8 bases at J, with 10 bases in the middle. The CDR3 is made up of 11 amino acids. Germline CDR1 reads GTSNPN; CDR2 reads SVGIG (reference sequence). CDR3 loop: CAWSLSPGYTF. CDR3 nucleotide sequence: TGTGCCTGGAGCCTTTCACCGGGCTACACCTTC.

The chain carries TRBV5-6 and TRBJ1-1, with D uncertain. The CDR3 is 16 residues long. CDR1 and CDR2 (germline): SGHDT, YYEEEE. V was cut by 0 bases and J by 0 bases, with 12 bases left in between. Written as DNA, the CDR3 is TGTGCCAGCAGCTTGGATCTAGGCAGACTGAACACTGAAGCTTTCTTT. Amino acids: CASSLDLGRLNTEAFF.

V is TRBV18 and J is TRBJ2-5, with D possibly TRBD1 on 6 matching bases. The germline V gene has CDR1 KGHSH and CDR2 LQKENI. The germline V and J ends were trimmed by 3 bases and 2 bases, with 22 bases remaining between them. The CDR3 runs to 18 residues. DNA of the CDR3: TGTGCCAGCTCACCTCCCCGACCGTCCTGGGACAAGCAAGAGACCCAGTACTTC. This translates into CASSPPRPSWDKQETQYF.

This clone occurred a few times. The chain employs TRBV30 and TRBJ1-2; no definite D call. The CDR3 is 14 amino acids. CDR1 GTSNPN and CDR2 SVGIG come from the germline V gene (reference sequence). V was cut by 2 bases and J by 4 bases, with 14 bases left in between. This CDR3 is CAWSPQAGSYGYTF. The CDR3, as DNA: TGTGCCTGGAGTCCCCAAGCGGGAAGCTATGGCTACACCTTC. Supplemented by reference TRBV30 and TRBJ1-2, the full variable domain reads SQTIHQWPATLVQPVGSPLSLECTVEGTSNPNLYWYRQAAGRGLQLLFYSVGIGQISSEVPQNLSASRPQDRQFILSSKKLLLSDSGFYLCAWSPQAGSYGYTFGSGTRLTVV.

Here the CDR3 reads CSVAHSAVAETQYF. The DNA for the CDR3 is TGCAGCGTTGCACACTCGGCGGTGGCAGAGACCCAGTACTTC. The chain links TRBV29-1 to TRBJ2-5; D unclear. This CDR3 has 14 amino acids. V was clipped by 4 bases and J by 4 bases, with 16 bases between them. Germline CDR1 SQVTM, CDR2 ANQGSEA. The full variable domain, its missing parts supplied by reference TRBV29-1 and TRBJ2-5, is SAVISQKPSRDICQRGTSLTIQCQVDSQVTMMFWYRQQPGQSLTLIATANQGSEATYESGFVIDKFPISRPNLTFSTLTVSNMSPEDSSIYLCSVAHSAVAETQYFGPGTRLLVL.

This clone has more than one count but fewer than ten. The genes are TRBV14 and TRBJ1-2; no clear D. This CDR3 is built from 13 residues. Trimming took off 4 bases at V and 4 bases at J, with 10 bases between the two ends. Germline lookup yields CDR1 SGHDN and CDR2 FVKESK. For the CDR3, the DNA is TGTGCCAGCAGCCCAACGCGGCCCTATGGCTACACCTTC. Translation: CASSPTRPYGYTF.

V usage is TRBV30 and J usage is TRBJ2-5; 7 bases are a match to TRBD2. Unmatched junction bases numbered 7, after V lost 3 bases and J lost 3 bases. There are 14 residues in the CDR3. Germline-derived CDR1 and CDR2 are GTSNPN and SVGIG (reference sequence). CDR3 in amino acids: CAWRPRGVKETQYF. Written as DNA, the CDR3 is TGTGCCTGGAGACCCCGGGGGGTTAAAGAGACCCAGTACTTC.

This chain joins TRBV7-2 and TRBJ2-1; the match to TRBD1 covers 9 bases. The V segment lost 5 bases and the J segment 9 bases; nucleotides outside the gene matches: 5. The germline gives CDR1 SGHTA, CDR2 FQGNSA. The CDR3 extends over 13 amino acids. This CDR3 is CASSILQGAEQFF. The CDR3 DNA reads as TGTGCCAGCAGCATCCTACAGGGGGCTGAGCAGTTCTTC.

This clone was seen once. V is TRBV10-3 and J is TRBJ2-5; D possibly corresponds to TRBD1 (6 bases). The CDR3 covers 13 residues. The germline V gene encodes CDR1 ENHRY and CDR2 SYGVKD. The germline V and J ends were trimmed by 10 bases and 4 bases, with 16 bases remaining between them. The CDR3 DNA follows: TGTGCCACCGGACAGCCAACAGGAGAGACCCAGTACTTC. Residues: CATGQPTGETQYF.

This clone appeared a few times. The chain is built from TRBV30 and TRBJ1-2, with 7 bases fitting TRBD1. Trimming cost V 8 bases and J 2 bases; bases outside gene matches: 20. The CDR3 is 17 amino acids. Germline-derived CDR1 and CDR2 are GTSNPN and SVGIG (reference sequence). DNA for the CDR3: TGTGCCAGCAGCTTTGGATACGTGACAGGGCCCAACTATGGCTACACCTTC. This translates into CASSFGYVTGPNYGYTF.

J is TRBJ2-1 and V is TRBV29-1; TRBD2 matches 9 bases. Per the germline V gene, CDR1 is SQVTM and CDR2 is ANQGSEA. This CDR3 spans 13 amino acids. V gave up 4 bases and J gave up 4 bases; unmatched junction bases: 2. CDR3 bases: TGCAGCGTTGTAGCGGGGGCATACAATGAGCAGTTCTTC. Protein: CSVVAGAYNEQFF.

This sequence joins TRBV29-1 and TRBJ2-7, with 8 bases aligning to TRBD1. V shed 3 bases, J shed 6 bases, and the junction held 7 bases outside the gene matches. CDR1 is SQVTM and CDR2 is ANQGSEA in the germline V gene. The CDR3 sequence is 13 residues long. CDR3 amino acids: CSVDADRGGEQYF. The CDR3, as DNA: TGCAGCGTTGACGCTGACAGGGGAGGCGAGCAGTACTTC.

This clone was observed a few times. V and J are TRBV19 and TRBJ1-5; no firm D call. This CDR3 comprises 15 residues. The germline V gene encodes CDR1 LNHDA and CDR2 SQIVND (reference sequence). Trimming cost V 5 bases and J 3 bases, with 14 bases left between them. CDR3 amino acids: CASSPWGGPNQPQHF. The CDR3 nucleotides are TGTGCCAGTAGTCCTTGGGGAGGCCCCAATCAGCCCCAGCATTTT.

This rearrangement joins TRBV29-1 to TRBJ2-5; no clear D gene. CDR3 length: 12 residues. Germline V gene sequence: CDR1 SQVTM, CDR2 ANQGSEA. Deletions cut 4 bases from V and 0 bases from J, with 6 bases between. CDR3: CSVAEYQETQYF. CDR3 nucleotide sequence: TGCAGCGTTGCGGAGTACCAAGAGACCCAGTACTTC.

The V call is TRBV5-1, the J call TRBJ1-5; D gene uncertain. The CDR3 covers 17 residues. Per the germline V gene, CDR1 is SGHRS and CDR2 is YFSETQ. V lost 0 bases and J lost 0, with 13 bases in between. This chain's CDR3 is CASSLGSGSHSNQPQHF. DNA of the CDR3: TGCGCCAGCAGCTTGGGATCAGGTTCCCATAGCAATCAGCCCCAGCATTTT. Full variable domain (missing parts from reference TRBV5-1 and TRBJ1-5): KAGVTQTPRYLIKTRGQQVTLSCSPISGHRSVSWYQQTPGQGLQFLFEYFSETQRNKGNFPGRFSGRQFSNSRSEMNVSTLELGDSALYLCASSLGSGSHSNQPQHFGDGTRLSIL.

This clone was counted a single time. CDR3 in amino acids: CASSGDTPSNQPQHF. CDR3 bases: TGTGCCAGCAGTGGGGACACTCCTAGCAATCAGCCCCAGCATTTT. This chain uses TRBV25-1 with TRBJ1-5, with a tentative D call TRBD1 (6 bases). Looked up from germline, CDR1 is MGHDK and CDR2 is SYGVNS. V lost 4 bases to trimming and J lost 0 bases, with 10 bases between them. This CDR3 is built from 15 residues.

The chain carries TRBV14 and TRBJ2-1; TRBD2 agrees at 10 bases. The germline gives CDR1 SGHDN, CDR2 FVKESK. CDR3 length: 16 residues. J gave up 5 bases and V 7 bases, and 11 bases lay outside the gene matches. The CDR3 sequence: CASKERGGLGDNEQFF. The CDR3 DNA reads as TGTGCCAGCAAGGAGCGGGGGGGCCTGGGTGACAATGAGCAGTTCTTC.

V and J are TRBV14 and TRBJ1-4, with D uncertain. Deletions cut 2 bases from V and 8 bases from J, with 9 bases between. CDR3 length: 13 residues. Germline CDR1 SGHDN, CDR2 FVKESK. This chain's CDR3 is CASSQWATEKLFF. The CDR3 DNA reads TGTGCCAGCAGCCAATGGGCGACGGAAAAACTGTTTTTT.

The genes are TRBV9 and TRBJ1-2; 10 nucleotides line up with TRBD1. CDR1 is SGDLS, CDR2 YYNGEE, per germline. V was clipped by 3 bases and J by 2 bases; unmatched bases: 1. The CDR3 runs to 14 residues. CDR3 residues: CASSADRGNYGYTF. CDR3 sequence (DNA): TGTGCCAGCAGCGCGGACAGGGGGAACTATGGCTACACCTTC.